A single sample gave rise to the 26 T cell receptor beta chains below, sequenced in a study of CD8 T cells in ankylosing spondylitis. TCRdb used MiXCR to reprocess the 5' RACE reads, holding one entry per CDR3 protein. The data show 650,000 to 800,000 distinct CDR3 sequences, about 20% seen once. These TCRs' antigens remain unknown. Findings of the study overall: One TCR beta motif, made up of seven to nine highly homologous variants, appeared characteristic of ankylosing spondylitis blood.

Sequencing was carried out using blood, either unsorted or a sorted T cell fraction (not recorded which). These TCRs come from a male donor with ankylosing spondylitis.

This clonotype was seen more than once but under ten times. The rearrangement uses TRBV12-5 and TRBJ1-1; possibly TRBD1 for D (6 bases). Germline CDR1 is LGHNT and CDR2 is FRNRAP. This CDR3 contains 14 residues. V gave up 2 bases and J gave up 3 bases, with 10 bases separating them. CDR3 nucleotides: TGTGCTAGTGGTTTGACAGGGAGTGACACTGAAGCTTTCTTT. Protein product: CASGLTGSDTEAFF. The full variable domain, its missing parts supplied by reference TRBV12-5 and TRBJ1-1, is DARVTQTPRHKVTEMGQEVTMRCQPILGHNTVFWYRQTMMQGLELLAYFRNRAPLDDSGMPKDRFSAEMPDATLATLKIQPSEPRDSAVYFCASGLTGSDTEAFFGQGTRLTVV.

This clonotype has more than one count but fewer than ten. The V call is TRBV12-3 or TRBV12-4, the J call TRBJ2-5, with TRBD2 identical over 7 bases. This CDR3 contains 14 residues. V shed 3 bases, J shed 1 base, and the junction held 2 bases outside the gene matches. CDR3 DNA: TGTGCCAGCAGTTTGTGGGGGGGCCAAGAGACCCAGTACTTC. It encodes CASSLWGGQETQYF.

This clonotype has at least ten counts. CDR3 sequence reads: CASSERTSRGNEQFF. The CDR3 DNA follows: TGTGCCAGCAGTGAACGGACTAGCAGGGGCAATGAGCAGTTCTTC. This chain joins TRBV6-1 and TRBJ2-1; 8 bases are a match to TRBD2. The CDR3 is made up of 15 amino acids. The trim removed 2 bases at V and 6 bases at J, leaving 6 bases unmatched. Germline loops: CDR1 MNHNS, CDR2 SASEGT.

This clonotype was seen a few times. The CDR3 DNA reads as TGTGCCAGCAGTCATCAAAGCTCTGGAAACACCATATATTTT. Its translation is CASSHQSSGNTIYF. V is TRBV28 and J is TRBJ1-3, with D unclear. V shed 5 bases and J shed 0 bases, with 8 bases lying between them. Germline-derived CDR1 and CDR2 are MDHEN and SYDVKM. This CDR3 is built from 14 residues.

This clonotype was seen a handful of times. The chain recombines TRBV9 with TRBJ1-1; no firm D call. The germline V and J ends were trimmed by 2 bases and 1 base, with 12 bases remaining between them. Germline-derived CDR1 and CDR2 are SGDLS and YYNGEE. This CDR3 region has 15 residues. DNA for the CDR3: TGTGCCAGCAGCGTCGGGGATTTGGAGAACACTGAAGCTTTCTTT. This translates into CASSVGDLENTEAFF.

The chain uses TRBV25-1 and TRBJ2-1; D is possibly TRBD2 (6 bases). Trimming left V 0 bases short and J 0 bases short, with 6 bases between. This CDR3 region has 15 residues. Germline V gene sequence: CDR1 MGHDK, CDR2 SYGVNS. CDR3 sequence reads: CASSEYGSSYNEQFF. Here the CDR3 DNA reads TGTGCCAGCAGTGAATACGGGAGCTCCTACAATGAGCAGTTCTTC.

This clonotype was seen many times. One end of the junction fails to match germline, which may point to a read error. This chain joins TRBV12-3 or TRBV12-4 and TRBJ2-1, with 11 bases fitting TRBD2. The CDR3 runs 15 residues. The CDR3 DNA reads TGTGCCAGCAGCTTAGCATTAGCGGGAGGGATTGAGCAGTTCTTC. As protein: CASSLALAGGIEQFF.

This chain connects TRBV5-1 to TRBJ1-6; D not certain. CDR3 length equals 16 residues. Trimming pared 4 bases from V and 6 bases from J, leaving 17 bases between. CDR1 is SGHRS, CDR2 YFSETQ, per germline. The CDR3 spells CASSPVERMANSPLHF. CDR3 sequence (DNA): TGCGCCAGCAGCCCCGTCGAGCGGATGGCTAATTCACCCCTCCACTTT.

This clonotype came up once. This chain uses TRBV6-1 with TRBJ1-1; D is possibly TRBD1 (5 bases). V was cut by 7 bases and J by 0 bases, with 18 bases left in between. The length of the CDR3 is 16 residues. CDR1 is MNHNS and CDR2 is SASEGT in the germline V gene. The CDR3 loop is CASTDDSLDLNTEAFF. The CDR3 region has the DNA TGTGCCAGCACCGATGACAGCTTGGACCTGAACACTGAAGCTTTCTTT.

This clonotype was picked up a small number of times. The chain recombines TRBV28 with TRBJ2-1; D might be TRBD1 (6 bases). Trimming removed 6 bases at V and 4 bases at J, with 22 bases between. Germline CDR1 MDHEN, CDR2 SYDVKM. There are 17 residues in the CDR3. As DNA, the CDR3 is TGTGCCAGCAGGACGCTGCTACAGGGTAGTCCGTACAATGAGCAGTTCTTC. Protein product: CASRTLLQGSPYNEQFF.

This clonotype came up a few times. The rearrangement links TRBV28 to TRBJ2-7; 13 bases are a match to TRBD2. CDR1 is MDHEN and CDR2 is SYDVKM in the germline V gene. V shed 6 bases and J 0 bases; nucleotides not matched to a gene: 14. The CDR3 spans 19 residues. The CDR3 DNA follows: TGTGCCAGCAGCTATACCGGGACTAGCGGGGCCTTAAGCTCCTACGAGCAGTACTTC. Amino acid sequence: CASSYTGTSGALSSYEQYF.

The chain recombines TRBV20-1 with TRBJ2-5, with 11 bases lining up with TRBD2. In germline, CDR1 is DFQATT, CDR2 SNEGSKA (reference sequence). This CDR3 is built from 14 residues. Trimming removed 6 bases from V and 7 bases from J; junction bases left unmatched: 10. CDR3 coding DNA: TGCAGTGCACCATCTAGCGGGGGGCACGGGACCCAGTACTTC. This gives the protein CSAPSSGGHGTQYF.

As for this clonotype: At one boundary the junction diverges from the germline segment, which might be a read error. The chain recombines TRBV7-2 with TRBJ2-7, with no clear D. Germline values: CDR1 SGHTA, CDR2 FQGNSA. There are 14 residues in the CDR3. CDR3 amino acids: CASSLEVASHEQYF. Here the CDR3 DNA reads TGTGCCAGCAGCTTAGAAGTTGCCTCCCACGAGCAGTACTTC. The complete variable domain, with remaining parts taken from reference TRBV7-2 and TRBJ2-7, reads GAGVSQSPSNKVTEKGKDVELRCDPISGHTALYWYRQSLGQGLEFLIYFQGNSAPDKSGLPSDRFSAERTGGSVSTLTIQRTQQEDSAVYLCASSLEVASHEQYFGPGTRLTVT.

This clonotype has only a few counts. The rearrangement links TRBV12-3 or TRBV12-4 to TRBJ2-5; D unclear. V was clipped by 3 bases and J by 5 bases, with 10 bases between them. The CDR3 has 13 residues. CDR3 amino acids: CASSFELSETQYF. The DNA of the CDR3 is TGTGCCAGCAGTTTTGAGTTATCCGAGACCCAGTACTTC.

The CDR3 sequence is CASSRQGSRNTEAFF. CDR3 DNA sequence: TGCGCCAGCAGCAGACAGGGGTCCAGGAACACTGAAGCTTTCTTT. This rearrangement joins TRBV5-1 to TRBJ1-1, with 8 bases that match TRBD1. CDR1 and CDR2 from the germline V gene are SGHRS and YFSETQ. Trimming at V came to 4 bases and at J to 1 base, leaving 6 bases not matched to a gene. CDR3 length: 15 amino acids.

The chain combines TRBV7-3 with TRBJ2-1; 8 nucleotides line up with TRBD1. Germline-derived CDR1 and CDR2 are SGHTA and FQGTGA. Unmatched junction bases numbered 11, after V lost 4 bases and J lost 3 bases. The CDR3 totals 17 residues. The CDR3 bases are TGTGCCAGCAGCTCTTCCGGGACAGGCTATCTCTACAATGAGCAGTTCTTC. This encodes CASSSSGTGYLYNEQFF.

This sequence joins TRBV5-1 and TRBJ1-1; D perhaps matches TRBD1 (5 bases). V lost 6 bases, J lost 5 bases, and 17 bases lay in between. The CDR3 extends over 14 amino acids. Germline loops: CDR1 SGHRS, CDR2 YFSETQ. The CDR3 spells CASKKITGDTEAFF. The DNA for the CDR3 is TGCGCCAGCAAAAAAATTACAGGTGATACTGAAGCTTTCTTT.

This clonotype was counted between two and nine times. The genes are TRBV4-2 and TRBJ2-2; 8 bases match TRBD2. The CDR3 extends over 17 amino acids. Germline loops: CDR1 LGHNA, CDR2 YNFKEQ. The junction had 3 bases not matched to a gene; V was cut back by 0 bases and J by 0 bases. CDR3 nucleotides: TGTGCCAGCAGCCAAGATTTAGCGGGGACGAACACCGGGGAGCTGTTTTTT. Protein product: CASSQDLAGTNTGELFF.

This clonotype showed up just a few times. The J gene is TRBJ2-1, the V gene TRBV7-9; D gene unclear. The CDR3 has 14 residues. Germline lookup yields CDR1 SEHNR and CDR2 FQNEAQ (reference sequence). V lost 0 bases, J lost 8 bases, and 11 bases lay in between. CDR3 bases: TGTGCCAGCAGCTTAGCATTGGGTCTCGATGAGCAGTTCTTC. Translated: CASSLALGLDEQFF.

The gene calls are TRBV28 and TRBJ2-5; D gene ambiguous. V lost 3 bases, J lost 8 bases, and 10 bases lay in between. Germline V CDR1 and CDR2: MDHEN, SYDVKM. The CDR3 runs to 12 residues. CDR3 DNA sequence: TGTGCCAGCAGTTTTAAAGGGTATACCCAGTACTTC. Amino acids: CASSFKGYTQYF.

This clonotype was observed many times. In nucleotides, the CDR3 is TGCACCCGCGAGGGGAGTAGAAACACCATATATTTT. Translating it yields CTREGSRNTIYF. The chain carries TRBV20-1 and TRBJ1-3; a possible D gene is TRBD1 (5 bases). This CDR3 contains 12 residues. Per the germline V gene, CDR1 is DFQATT and CDR2 is SNEGSKA (reference sequence).

The CDR3: CASSTSGSPLSIYEQYF. In DNA, the CDR3 is TGTGCCAGCAGCACTAGCGGGAGCCCTTTAAGCATCTACGAGCAGTACTTC. The V call is TRBV28, the J call TRBJ2-7; the match to TRBD2 covers 11 bases. V lost 6 bases, J lost 3 bases, and 13 bases stayed unmatched. Germline CDR1 and CDR2: MDHEN and SYDVKM. CDR3 length equals 17 residues.

In its sample, this clonotype was seen a few times. The chain couples TRBV11-2 to TRBJ2-1; possible D gene TRBD2, 5 bases. CDR1 is SGHAT, CDR2 FQNNGV, per germline. Trimming shortened V by 5 bases and J by 2 bases, and 19 bases separated the two germline ends. The CDR3 contains 17 residues. CDR3 bases: TGTGCCAGCAGCGCATATCCGAGCGGTTCTACCTACAATGAGCAGTTCTTC. Protein: CASSAYPSGSTYNEQFF. The variable domain in full, completed from reference TRBV11-2 and TRBJ2-1, reads EAGVAQSPRYKIIEKRQSVAFWCNPISGHATLYWYQQILGQGPKLLIQFQNNGVVDDSQLPKDRFSAERLKGVDSTLKIQPAKLEDSAVYLCASSAYPSGSTYNEQFFGPGTRLTVL.

This clonotype occurred a few times. The chain employs TRBV5-1 and TRBJ2-3; D remains ambiguous. The CDR3 totals 15 residues. Trimming removed 1 base at V and 0 bases at J, with 9 bases between. The germline CDR1 and CDR2 sequences are SGHRS and YFSETQ. CDR3 region: CASSLFVGSTDTQYF. The DNA of the CDR3 is TGCGCCAGCAGCTTGTTTGTAGGGAGCACAGATACGCAGTATTTT.

This clonotype was counted a few times. This chain links TRBV5-1 with TRBJ2-5; 14 bases map to TRBD2. The germline V gene has CDR1 SGHRS and CDR2 YFSETQ. The CDR3 has 16 amino acids. Losses at the gene ends were 4 bases for V and 5 bases for J; bases not matched to a gene: 7. CDR3 in amino acids: CASSLTTSGGAETQYF. DNA of the CDR3: TGCGCCAGCAGCCTAACGACTAGCGGGGGGGCGGAGACCCAGTACTTC.

The CDR3 here is CSASVAGGPLTDTQYF. As DNA, the CDR3 is TGCAGTGCTAGTGTAGCGGGGGGACCTCTCACAGATACGCAGTATTTT. This rearrangement joins TRBV20-1 to TRBJ2-3, with 10 nucleotides matching TRBD2. The V gene end was trimmed by 3 bases and the J gene end by 2 bases; junction bases not matched to a gene: 8. The CDR3 contains 16 residues. The germline gives CDR1 DFQATT, CDR2 SNEGSKA (reference sequence).